These 26 T cell receptor beta chains originate from one sample sequenced in a study of shared clonotypes between healthy human individuals. TCRdb's copy holds only in-frame clones and misses some; the assay was immunoSEQ multiplex PCR. The sample contains about 460,000 clones, approximately 80% of which appear only once. The sequencing input was PBMCs. These receptors were taken from a woman between 35 and 50 years old in good health. Some clones in this sample may be carry-over from other donors' samples.

The chain combines TRBV4-3 with TRBJ2-2, with D possibly matching TRBD1 (5 bases). This CDR3 comprises 15 residues. CDR1 and CDR2 (germline): LGHNA, YSLEER. The V and J ends lost 0 bases and 4 bases respectively, with 9 bases between them. This chain's CDR3 is CASSQDFRATGELFF. CDR3 sequence (DNA): TGCGCCAGCAGCCAAGACTTCAGGGCCACCGGGGAGCTGTTTTTT.

J is TRBJ1-1 and V is TRBV11-2; a possible D gene is TRBD1 (6 bases). The CDR3 sequence is 17 residues long. CDR1 SGHAT and CDR2 FQNNGV come from the germline V gene. V lost 5 bases, J lost 8 bases, and 27 bases lay in between. This CDR3 is CASSGDNPFQLPSEAFF. Here the CDR3 DNA reads TGTGCCAGCAGCGGGGACAACCCATTTCAACTTCCCTCGGAAGCTTTCTTT.

In regard to this clone: A much more abundant neighbour one base away suggests this may be a read error. In the same sample, other DNA sequences code for this CDR3. The chain carries TRBV20-1 and TRBJ2-7, with D unresolved. The CDR3 consists of 11 residues. The germline V gene encodes CDR1 DFQATT and CDR2 SNEGSKA (reference sequence). Trimming removed 4 bases from V and 4 bases from J, with 8 bases in between. The CDR3 sequence: CSAKGIYEQYF. CDR3 nucleotides: TGCAGTGCTAAAGGAATTTACGAGCAGTACTTC.

Concerning this clone: A far larger clone is one base from this, pointing to a likely read error. Because it lacks the conserved phenylalanine or tryptophan at the end, this CDR3 is likely a read error. The DNA is left out, because the CDR3 cannot be placed on it with certainty; the CDR3 is given as TCRdb lists it. This sequence joins TRBV5-1 and TRBJ1-1; the table assigns TRBD1, which was not confirmed against the DNA. The CDR3 is 13 amino acids in total, end residues counted. Per germline, CDR1 SGHRS and CDR2 YFSETQ. CDR3 protein: CASSLWGANRPFL.

This rearrangement joins TRBV28 to TRBJ1-4; maybe TRBD1 (5 bases). This CDR3 region has 16 residues. Germline V lookup: CDR1 MDHEN, CDR2 SYDVKM. V dropped 3 bases and J dropped 0 bases, with 11 bases sitting between them. The CDR3 region has the DNA TGTGCCAGCAGTTTTAAGGGACCCGCAACTAATGAAAAACTGTTTTTT. It yields the protein CASSFKGPATNEKLFF.

The rearrangement joins TRBV18 to TRBJ2-7, with 8 nucleotides matching TRBD2. The CDR3 is made up of 21 amino acids. Trimming took 3 bases from V and 4 from J; bases not matched to a gene: 26. The germline CDR1 and CDR2 sequences are KGHSH and LQKENI. The CDR3 DNA is TGTGCCAGCTCACCCACCGCCCTTTATGGCGGGAGGCCCGATAGATCTTACGAGCAGTACTTC. It translates to CASSPTALYGGRPDRSYEQYF.

The chain combines TRBV5-1 with TRBJ1-4; 12 bases match TRBD1. The CDR3 is 17 residues long. The V gene end was trimmed by 4 bases and the J gene end by 9 bases; junction bases not matched to a gene: 13. Germline V gene sequence: CDR1 SGHRS, CDR2 YFSETQ. The CDR3 region has the DNA TGCGCCAGCAGCACAGGGACAGGGGGCTCGTCGATGCAAAAACTGTTTTTT. Its translation: CASSTGTGGSSMQKLFF.

The CDR3 nucleotides read TGTGCCAGCAGCCAAGATTGGTCCCCTGACACAGATACGCAGTATTTT. It specifies CASSQDWSPDTDTQYF. The chain links TRBV4-2 to TRBJ2-3; D not resolved. Trimming left V 0 bases short and J 2 bases short, with 12 bases between. Germline assignment: CDR1 LGHNA and CDR2 YNFKEQ. The CDR3 runs 16 residues.

The rearrangement uses TRBV4-3 and TRBJ1-4; TRBD1 agrees at 12 bases. This CDR3 spans 18 amino acids. Germline V lookup: CDR1 LGHNA, CDR2 YSLEER. The junction had 12 bases not matched to a gene; V was cut back by 2 bases and J by 8 bases. The CDR3 coding sequence is TGCGCCAGCAGCCAATCCAGAACCGGGACAGGGGGCAAAGAAAAACTGTTTTTT. Translated: CASSQSRTGTGGKEKLFF.

The CDR3 protein is CASSPRTGMNTEAFF. CDR3 in DNA: TGTGCCAGCAGCCCCCGGACAGGGATGAACACTGAAGCTTTCTTT. The rearrangement uses TRBV28 and TRBJ1-1; 8 positions match TRBD1. The CDR3 extends over 15 amino acids. V lost 6 bases, J lost 0 bases, and 6 bases stayed unmatched. Germline CDR1 and CDR2: MDHEN and SYDVKM.

A remark on this clone: This may be a read error: a much more frequent sequence differs by one nucleotide. V is TRBV28 and J is TRBJ2-3; unclear D gene. CDR1 is MDHEN, CDR2 SYDVKM, per germline. The CDR3 sequence is 13 residues long. The CDR3 coding sequence is TGTGCCAGCAGATTTGAAAACACAGATATGCAGTATTTT. It is translated as CASRFENTDMQYF. Supplemented by reference TRBV28 and TRBJ2-3, the full variable domain reads DVKVTQSSRYLVKRTGEKVFLECVQDMDHENMFWYRQDPGLGLRLIYFSYDVKMKEKGDIPEGYSVSREKKERFSLILESASTNQTSMYLCASRFENTDMQYFGPGTRLTVL.

With regard to this clone: A far larger clone is one nucleotide away, so this likely arose from a read error. This likely comes from a read error, as the CDR3 has no conserved phenylalanine or tryptophan at its end. The chain has TRBV29-1 and TRBJ1-2, with unresolved D. The germline gives CDR1 SQVTM, CDR2 ANQGSEA. The CDR3 runs to 14 residues. The V gene lost 0 bases and the J gene lost 3 bases, with 11 bases spanning the gap. The CDR3 region has the DNA TGCAGCGTTGAAGATCCCGGAGGCGACTATGGCTACACCCTC. Translated, it gives CSVEDPGGDYGYTL.

The chain couples TRBV29-1 to TRBJ2-1; the match to TRBD2 covers 12 bases. CDR3 length equals 17 residues. The germline gives CDR1 SQVTM, CDR2 ANQGSEA. Trimming cost V 6 bases and J 3 bases; bases outside gene matches: 12. DNA of the CDR3: TGCAGCGTATCTGGACTAGCGGGAAGCCCAAGCTACAATGAGCAGTTCTTC. Its protein is CSVSGLAGSPSYNEQFF.

Regarding this clone: A single base is all that separates this from a far larger clone, so a read error is likely. The chain links TRBV7-9 to TRBJ1-1; TRBD1 matches 7 bases. CDR3 length: 12 residues. Germline CDR1 is SEHNR and CDR2 is FQNEAQ (reference sequence). CDR3 DNA: TGTGCCAGCAGCGACAGGGCGGCTGAAGCTCTCTTT. It codes for CASSDRAAEALF.

V usage is TRBV4-3 and J usage is TRBJ2-7, with 9 bases matching TRBD1. The junction had 9 bases not matched to a gene; V was cut back by 4 bases and J by 5 bases. Germline CDR1 is LGHNA and CDR2 is YSLEER. The length of the CDR3 is 15 residues. Here the CDR3 reads CASSRRGTGPNEQYF. DNA for the CDR3: TGCGCCAGCAGCCGGAGAGGGACAGGGCCAAACGAGCAGTACTTC.

This clone has only a few counts. This chain connects TRBV7-6 to TRBJ1-2; 8 nucleotides line up with TRBD1. The CDR3 runs to 13 residues. The V gene's germline CDR1 is SGHVS and CDR2 FNYEAQ. J lost 10 bases, V lost 1 base, and 5 bases had no gene match. The CDR3: CASSLGQGADYTF. The CDR3 nucleotides read TGTGCCAGCAGCTTAGGGCAGGGGGCGGACTACACCTTC.

This chain joins TRBV18 and TRBJ2-7, with D possibly TRBD2 on 6 matching bases. Germline lookup yields CDR1 KGHSH and CDR2 LQKENI. V was shortened by 6 bases and J by 1 base, with 10 bases between the two germline ends. CDR3 size: 13 residues. The CDR3 nucleotides read TGTGCCAGCTCGGCGGGACTTTCCTACGAGCAGTACTTC. Protein product: CASSAGLSYEQYF.

CDR3 in amino acids: CAWSVRRGRNEQYF. The CDR3, as DNA: TGTGCCTGGAGTGTACGCAGGGGTAGGAACGAGCAGTACTTC. The J gene is TRBJ2-7, the V gene TRBV30; the D gene is possibly TRBD1 (6 bases). The germline V and J ends were trimmed by 0 bases and 5 bases, with 14 bases remaining between them. Germline V gene data show CDR1 as GTSNPN and CDR2 as SVGIG (reference sequence). The length of the CDR3 is 14 residues.

The chain combines TRBV27 with TRBJ2-5; 8 nucleotides match TRBD2. The CDR3 consists of 18 residues. V dropped 6 bases and J dropped 9; count of bases not matched to a gene: 24. The germline V gene has CDR1 MNHEY and CDR2 SMNVEV (reference sequence). The chain's CDR3 is CASRAITGTRPQQMSQYF. CDR3 bases: TGTGCCAGCAGGGCCATAACCGGGACTAGACCCCAGCAGATGTCCCAGTACTTC.

The count of this clone is one. J is TRBJ2-1 and V is TRBV7-8, with D tentatively TRBD2 (6 bases). Trimming stripped 5 bases from V and 11 bases from J, with 16 bases between. This CDR3 contains 13 residues. CDR1 is SGHVS and CDR2 is FQNEAQ in the germline V gene. The CDR3 sequence: CASSTAPGVKQFF. CDR3 nucleotide sequence: TGTGCCAGCAGCACCGCCCCGGGAGTCAAGCAGTTCTTC.

Comment on this clone: It is likely a read error: a sequence one base away is far more abundant. The genes are TRBV6-4 and TRBJ2-6; unclear D gene. Germline CDR1 and CDR2: MRHNA and SNTAGT. This CDR3 comprises 15 residues. CDR3 protein: CANSDVGSGANVLTF. The CDR3 nucleotides are TGTGCCAACAGTGACGTGGGGTCCGGGGCCAACGTCCTGACTTTC.

The gene calls are TRBV10-3 and TRBJ1-2; possible D gene TRBD1, 5 bases. CDR1 ENHRY and CDR2 SYGVKD come from the germline V gene. This CDR3 is built from 13 residues. V lost 10 bases to trimming and J lost 2 bases, with 14 bases between them. The CDR3 nucleotides read TGTGCCACAAACCGGGACGTAAACTATGGCTACACCTTC. Encoded protein: CATNRDVNYGYTF.

Concerning this clone itself: A far larger clone is one nucleotide away, so this likely arose from a read error. It is likely a read error, because the conserved phenylalanine at the end of the CDR3 is missing. The chain recombines TRBV30 with TRBJ1-1; no clear D. The V and J ends lost 5 bases and 5 bases respectively, with 18 bases between them. Germline-derived CDR1 and CDR2 are GTSNPN and SVGIG (reference sequence). The CDR3 loop spans 14 amino acids. This CDR3 reads CAWSKPRFATEAFS. CDR3 in DNA: TGTGCCTGGTCCAAACCCAGGTTCGCGACTGAAGCTTTCTCT.

This clone occurred a few times. Other DNA sequences of this sample code for an identical CDR3. V is TRBV20-1 and J is TRBJ2-1; no clear D. Germline V CDR1 and CDR2: DFQATT, SNEGSKA (reference sequence). The CDR3 spans 11 residues. The V end was cut by 6 bases, the J end by 4 bases, with 7 bases between. The CDR3, as DNA: TGCAGTGCCAAGAATTACAATGAGCAGTTCTTC. Its protein is CSAKNYNEQFF.

Here the CDR3 reads CATSRDTGGSYEQYF. CDR3 DNA: TGTGCCACCAGCAGAGATACAGGGGGCTCCTACGAGCAGTACTTC. The rearrangement joins TRBV15 to TRBJ2-7; 8 bases align to TRBD1. V lost 0 bases to trimming and J lost 0 bases; unmatched junction nucleotides: 1. Germline V gene data show CDR1 as LNHNV and CDR2 as YYDKDF (reference sequence). The CDR3 has 15 amino acids.

This clone appeared a single time. The J gene is TRBJ2-5, the V gene TRBV5-6; either TRBD1 or TRBD2 may supply D (5 bases each). The end of the DNA aligns better with TRBJ2-7, so the J call may be wrong. This CDR3 spans 16 amino acids. The germline V gene has CDR1 SGHDT and CDR2 YYEEEE. CDR3 sequence reads: CASSPVSGGRVDEQYF. DNA for the CDR3: TGTGCCAGCAGCCCGGTGAGTGGGGGACGGGTCGACGAGCAGTACTTC.